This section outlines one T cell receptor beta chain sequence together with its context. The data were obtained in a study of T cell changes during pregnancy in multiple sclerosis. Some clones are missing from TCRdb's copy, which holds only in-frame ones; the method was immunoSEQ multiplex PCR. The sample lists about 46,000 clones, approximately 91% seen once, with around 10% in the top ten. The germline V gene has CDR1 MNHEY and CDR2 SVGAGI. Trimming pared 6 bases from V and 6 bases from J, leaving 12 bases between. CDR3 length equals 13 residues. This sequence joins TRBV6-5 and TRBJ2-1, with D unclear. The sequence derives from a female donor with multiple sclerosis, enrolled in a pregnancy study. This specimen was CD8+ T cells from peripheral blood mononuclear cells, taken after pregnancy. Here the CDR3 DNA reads TGTGCCAGCAGCGCTATAAGTGGCAATGAGCAGTTCTTC. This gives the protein CASSAISGNEQFF.